The 25 T cell receptor beta chains given below trace back to one sample, sequenced in a study of cytomegalovirus exposure and HLA in healthy donors. In the PCR, 60 Vbeta and 13 Jbeta primers were used. Assay: immunoSEQ multiplex PCR; the TCRdb copy retains only in-frame clones and omits some. The profile shows roughly 120,000 clones, about two thirds of them singletons. The sample was PBMCs. These receptors were obtained from a middle-aged woman in good health and CMV-seropositive.

The chain is built from TRBV4-3 and TRBJ1-6; D unresolved. There are 16 residues in the CDR3. Germline V lookup: CDR1 LGHNA, CDR2 YSLEER. Deletions cut 1 base from V and 2 bases from J, with 9 bases between. In DNA form, the CDR3 reads TGCGCCAGCAGCCAAGCTCCGTATACCTATAATTCACCCCTCCACTTT. Protein: CASSQAPYTYNSPLHF.

This chain joins TRBV7-9 and TRBJ2-6; 8 positions agree with TRBD1. Germline V CDR1 and CDR2: SEHNR, FQNEAQ (reference sequence). Trimming at V came to 3 bases and at J to 1 base, leaving 5 bases not matched to a gene. This CDR3 is built from 17 residues. CDR3 coding DNA: TGTGCCAGCAGCTTTACAGGGGGTACTTCTGGGGCCAACGTCCTGACTTTC. This sequence encodes CASSFTGGTSGANVLTF.

In this sample, this clone turned up once. The CDR3 DNA sequence: TGTGCCAGTATGGTCCGGGACAAGAACACTGAAGCTTTCTTT. It translates to CASMVRDKNTEAFF. The chain joins TRBV27 to TRBJ1-1; D is perhaps TRBD1 (6 bases). The CDR3 is 14 residues long. V lost 9 bases to trimming and J lost 1 base, with 15 bases between them. Germline assignment: CDR1 MNHEY and CDR2 SMNVEV (reference sequence).

This chain connects TRBV4-1 to TRBJ2-7; 11 bases fit TRBD2. Germline V gene lookup returns CDR1 MGHRA and CDR2 YSYEKL. The CDR3 length is 16 residues. J was trimmed by 2 bases and V by 0 bases; bases with no gene match: 3. CDR3 coding DNA: TGCGCCAGCAGCCAAGAACTAGCGGGGGCCCCCTACGAGCAGTACTTC. Protein sequence: CASSQELAGAPYEQYF.

The chain carries TRBV18 and TRBJ1-1, with D tentatively TRBD1 (6 bases). The CDR3 length is 16 residues. Germline V gene sequence: CDR1 KGHSH, CDR2 LQKENI. V gave up 2 bases and J gave up 1 base, with 14 bases separating them. The CDR3 DNA sequence: TGTGCCAGCTCACCAAGACCGACAGGCGGGAACACTGAAGCTTTCTTT. Its translation: CASSPRPTGGNTEAFF. The full variable domain, with the rest looked up from reference TRBV18 and TRBJ1-1, is NAGVMQNPRHLVRRRGQEARLRCSPMKGHSHVYWYRQLPEEGLKFMVYLQKENIIDESGMPKERFSAEFPKEGPSILRIQQVVRGDSAAYFCASSPRPTGGNTEAFFGQGTRLTVV.

The chain couples TRBV4-2 to TRBJ1-2, with D perhaps TRBD1 (6 bases). V lost 1 base and J 7 bases, leaving 19 bases between the germline ends. Germline V gene data show CDR1 as LGHNA and CDR2 as YNFKEQ. This CDR3 has 16 amino acids. The CDR3 bases are TGTGCCAGCAGCCAAGTAGCTGGACAGAAAGTACGTGGCTACACCTTC. This translates into CASSQVAGQKVRGYTF.

V gene TRBV9 combines with J gene TRBJ1-1; D remains ambiguous. Deletions cut 6 bases from V and 2 bases from J, with 11 bases between. The germline gives CDR1 SGDLS, CDR2 YYNGEE. The CDR3 loop spans 13 amino acids. CDR3 in DNA: TGTGCCAGCACGAGAGGAGTAAACACTGAAGCTTTCTTT. It specifies CASTRGVNTEAFF.

The chain joins TRBV4-3 to TRBJ1-4, with 8 bases identical to TRBD1. Germline CDR1 and CDR2: LGHNA and YSLEER. J lost 4 bases, V lost 4 bases, and 8 bases had no gene match. This CDR3 comprises 16 residues. CDR3 sequence: CASSRGDDRGNEKLFF. CDR3 DNA: TGCGCCAGCAGCCGGGGGGATGACAGGGGTAATGAAAAACTGTTTTTT.

The rearrangement links TRBV7-2 to TRBJ2-1; 14 bases align to TRBD2. This CDR3 contains 17 residues. V dropped 5 bases and J dropped 4; count of bases not matched to a gene: 7. Germline-derived CDR1 and CDR2 are SGHTA and FQGNSA. The CDR3 loop reads CASSPRLAGGRYNEQFF. As DNA, the CDR3 is TGTGCCAGCAGCCCACGACTAGCGGGGGGGCGGTACAATGAGCAGTTCTTC.

The chain couples TRBV9 to TRBJ1-1, with 7 nucleotides matching TRBD1. Trimming at V came to 3 bases and at J to 4 bases, leaving 6 bases not matched to a gene. The germline gives CDR1 SGDLS, CDR2 YYNGEE. This CDR3 is built from 14 residues. CDR3 amino acids: CASSARQGPTEAFF. The DNA for the CDR3 is TGTGCCAGCAGCGCCCGACAGGGACCCACTGAAGCTTTCTTT.

This rearrangement joins TRBV11-1 to TRBJ1-2; TRBD1 matches 8 bases. CDR1 and CDR2 (germline): SGHAT, FQDESV (reference sequence). After removal of 5 bases from V and 4 bases from J, the junction contained 6 bases not matched to a gene. The CDR3 has 14 amino acids. The CDR3 here is CASSPDRVSYGYTF. The CDR3 nucleotides read TGTGCCAGCAGCCCGGACAGGGTGTCCTATGGCTACACCTTC.

This chain links TRBV6-6 with TRBJ1-6; 8 bases agree with TRBD1. The CDR3 has 16 amino acids. The germline V gene encodes CDR1 MNHNY and CDR2 SVGAGI (reference sequence). Trimming took 3 bases from V and 7 from J; bases not matched to a gene: 8. The chain's CDR3 is CASSYTWTGMNSPLHF. CDR3 in DNA: TGTGCCAGCAGTTATACATGGACAGGGATGAATTCACCCCTCCACTTT.

This chain joins TRBV11-2 and TRBJ2-7, with 7 bases matching TRBD1. The CDR3 is made up of 14 amino acids. Germline V CDR1 and CDR2: SGHAT, FQNNGV. The V and J ends lost 1 base and 7 bases, in that order; junction bases with no gene match: 7. The CDR3 region is CASSLGGRGSEQYF. CDR3 DNA sequence: TGTGCCAGCAGCTTAGGCGGCAGGGGGAGTGAGCAGTACTTC.

The V and J genes are TRBV15 and TRBJ1-1; possible D gene TRBD1, 5 bases. CDR1 is LNHNV, CDR2 YYDKDF, per germline (reference sequence). There are 13 residues in the CDR3. The V end lost 3 bases, the J end lost 5 bases, and 10 bases lay between the germline ends. CDR3 amino acids: CATSSGGGTEAFF. Written as DNA, the CDR3 is TGTGCCACCAGCAGCGGGGGGGGGACTGAAGCTTTCTTT. The full variable domain, completed using reference TRBV15 and TRBJ1-1, is DAMVIQNPRYQVTQFGKPVTLSCSQTLNHNVMYWYQQKSSQAPKLLFHYYDKDFNNEADTPDNFQSRRPNTSFCFLDIRSPGLGDTAMYLCATSSGGGTEAFFGQGTRLTVV.

This clone came up once. V gene TRBV6-5 combines with J gene TRBJ1-6, with D perhaps matching TRBD1 (5 bases). This CDR3 is 14 amino acids long. V was trimmed by 4 bases and J by 9 bases, leaving 13 bases between them. The germline V gene has CDR1 MNHEY and CDR2 SVGAGI. CDR3 amino acids: CASSSGTLASPLHF. CDR3 DNA sequence: TGTGCCAGCAGTTCGGGGACTCTTGCTTCACCCCTCCACTTT.

This clone has just one count. The chain recombines TRBV5-6 with TRBJ2-1; 7 bases agree with TRBD1. The V gene's germline CDR1 is SGHDT and CDR2 YYEEEE. Trimming removed 4 bases from V and 2 bases from J; junction bases left unmatched: 9. CDR3 length: 16 amino acids. CDR3 sequence: CASSPPTGLAYNEQFF. In DNA form, the CDR3 reads TGTGCCAGCAGCCCGCCGACAGGGCTCGCCTACAATGAGCAGTTCTTC.

The rearrangement links TRBV4-3 to TRBJ1-2; D might be TRBD1 (5 bases). Germline CDR1 is LGHNA and CDR2 is YSLEER. The CDR3 runs 17 residues. Trimming shortened V by 1 base and J by 3 bases, and 18 bases separated the two germline ends. Here the CDR3 reads CASSQGLPGNTHYGYTF. The CDR3 DNA reads TGCGCCAGCAGCCAAGGGCTTCCAGGGAATACCCACTATGGCTACACCTTC.

This clone was detected once. The genes are TRBV6-5 and TRBJ1-2; the D gene is possibly TRBD1 (5 bases). Trimming took 9 bases from V and 6 from J, leaving 17 bases between them. This CDR3 is built from 13 residues. CDR1 and CDR2 from the germline V gene are MNHEY and SVGAGI. The CDR3, as DNA: TGTGCCAGTCTCGATGGGACTTCGGATGGCTACACCTTC. Its translation is CASLDGTSDGYTF.

The chain employs TRBV14 and TRBJ1-2; 8 bases agree with TRBD1. V gave up 6 bases and J gave up 7 bases; unmatched junction bases: 16. The CDR3 runs to 16 residues. Looked up from germline, CDR1 is SGHDN and CDR2 is FVKESK. This CDR3 reads CASRRLTGAGLGGYTF. The DNA for the CDR3 is TGTGCCAGCAGACGCCTGACAGGGGCGGGCTTAGGTGGCTACACCTTC.

This sequence joins TRBV5-1 and TRBJ2-3, with D possibly TRBD2 on 6 matching bases. This CDR3 spans 14 amino acids. CDR1 is SGHRS, CDR2 YFSETQ, per germline. Trimming pared 1 base from V and 0 bases from J, leaving 6 bases between. The CDR3 reads CASSLSGSTDTQYF. CDR3 bases: TGCGCCAGCAGCTTGAGCGGGAGCACAGATACGCAGTATTTT.

V and J are TRBV7-9 and TRBJ2-7; D uncertain. Looked up from germline, CDR1 is SEHNR and CDR2 is FQNEAQ (reference sequence). Trimming cost V 0 bases and J 3 bases, with 9 bases left between them. This CDR3 has 14 residues. The chain's CDR3 is CASSLAAQNYEQYF. CDR3 sequence (DNA): TGTGCCAGCAGCTTAGCTGCACAGAACTACGAGCAGTACTTC.

The rearrangement joins TRBV2 to TRBJ2-1; 9 nucleotides agree with TRBD2. CDR1 SNHLY and CDR2 FYNNEI come from the germline V gene. After removal of 4 bases from V and 4 bases from J, the junction contained 11 bases not matched to a gene. The CDR3 sequence is 17 residues long. The CDR3 protein is CASSVNGLALSYNEQFF. DNA for the CDR3: TGTGCCAGCAGTGTGAACGGACTAGCGTTGAGTTACAATGAGCAGTTCTTC.

This chain uses TRBV18 with TRBJ2-5; 10 bases map to TRBD1. The CDR3 is made up of 14 amino acids. The germline gives CDR1 KGHSH, CDR2 LQKENI. The V segment lost 3 bases and the J segment 3 bases; nucleotides outside the gene matches: 1. As DNA, the CDR3 is TGTGCCAGCTCACCGGACAGGGGGGAAGAGACCCAGTACTTC. It codes for CASSPDRGEETQYF.

V is TRBV19 and J is TRBJ1-1, with 7 bases that match TRBD1. This CDR3 is 14 amino acids long. CDR1 is LNHDA, CDR2 SQIVND, per germline (reference sequence). Trimming at V came to 5 bases and at J to 1 base, leaving 4 bases not matched to a gene. CDR3 in DNA: TGTGCCAGTAGTGAGGGACAGCCGAACACTGAAGCTTTCTTT. This sequence encodes CASSEGQPNTEAFF.

The rearrangement uses TRBV7-2 and TRBJ1-2; a possible D gene is TRBD1 (6 bases). Deletions cut 0 bases from V and 4 bases from J, with 9 bases between. The CDR3 totals 14 residues. Germline-derived CDR1 and CDR2 are SGHTA and FQGNSA. CDR3 region: CASSLAQGGYGYTF. The CDR3 DNA is TGTGCCAGCAGCTTAGCGCAAGGGGGCTATGGCTACACCTTC.